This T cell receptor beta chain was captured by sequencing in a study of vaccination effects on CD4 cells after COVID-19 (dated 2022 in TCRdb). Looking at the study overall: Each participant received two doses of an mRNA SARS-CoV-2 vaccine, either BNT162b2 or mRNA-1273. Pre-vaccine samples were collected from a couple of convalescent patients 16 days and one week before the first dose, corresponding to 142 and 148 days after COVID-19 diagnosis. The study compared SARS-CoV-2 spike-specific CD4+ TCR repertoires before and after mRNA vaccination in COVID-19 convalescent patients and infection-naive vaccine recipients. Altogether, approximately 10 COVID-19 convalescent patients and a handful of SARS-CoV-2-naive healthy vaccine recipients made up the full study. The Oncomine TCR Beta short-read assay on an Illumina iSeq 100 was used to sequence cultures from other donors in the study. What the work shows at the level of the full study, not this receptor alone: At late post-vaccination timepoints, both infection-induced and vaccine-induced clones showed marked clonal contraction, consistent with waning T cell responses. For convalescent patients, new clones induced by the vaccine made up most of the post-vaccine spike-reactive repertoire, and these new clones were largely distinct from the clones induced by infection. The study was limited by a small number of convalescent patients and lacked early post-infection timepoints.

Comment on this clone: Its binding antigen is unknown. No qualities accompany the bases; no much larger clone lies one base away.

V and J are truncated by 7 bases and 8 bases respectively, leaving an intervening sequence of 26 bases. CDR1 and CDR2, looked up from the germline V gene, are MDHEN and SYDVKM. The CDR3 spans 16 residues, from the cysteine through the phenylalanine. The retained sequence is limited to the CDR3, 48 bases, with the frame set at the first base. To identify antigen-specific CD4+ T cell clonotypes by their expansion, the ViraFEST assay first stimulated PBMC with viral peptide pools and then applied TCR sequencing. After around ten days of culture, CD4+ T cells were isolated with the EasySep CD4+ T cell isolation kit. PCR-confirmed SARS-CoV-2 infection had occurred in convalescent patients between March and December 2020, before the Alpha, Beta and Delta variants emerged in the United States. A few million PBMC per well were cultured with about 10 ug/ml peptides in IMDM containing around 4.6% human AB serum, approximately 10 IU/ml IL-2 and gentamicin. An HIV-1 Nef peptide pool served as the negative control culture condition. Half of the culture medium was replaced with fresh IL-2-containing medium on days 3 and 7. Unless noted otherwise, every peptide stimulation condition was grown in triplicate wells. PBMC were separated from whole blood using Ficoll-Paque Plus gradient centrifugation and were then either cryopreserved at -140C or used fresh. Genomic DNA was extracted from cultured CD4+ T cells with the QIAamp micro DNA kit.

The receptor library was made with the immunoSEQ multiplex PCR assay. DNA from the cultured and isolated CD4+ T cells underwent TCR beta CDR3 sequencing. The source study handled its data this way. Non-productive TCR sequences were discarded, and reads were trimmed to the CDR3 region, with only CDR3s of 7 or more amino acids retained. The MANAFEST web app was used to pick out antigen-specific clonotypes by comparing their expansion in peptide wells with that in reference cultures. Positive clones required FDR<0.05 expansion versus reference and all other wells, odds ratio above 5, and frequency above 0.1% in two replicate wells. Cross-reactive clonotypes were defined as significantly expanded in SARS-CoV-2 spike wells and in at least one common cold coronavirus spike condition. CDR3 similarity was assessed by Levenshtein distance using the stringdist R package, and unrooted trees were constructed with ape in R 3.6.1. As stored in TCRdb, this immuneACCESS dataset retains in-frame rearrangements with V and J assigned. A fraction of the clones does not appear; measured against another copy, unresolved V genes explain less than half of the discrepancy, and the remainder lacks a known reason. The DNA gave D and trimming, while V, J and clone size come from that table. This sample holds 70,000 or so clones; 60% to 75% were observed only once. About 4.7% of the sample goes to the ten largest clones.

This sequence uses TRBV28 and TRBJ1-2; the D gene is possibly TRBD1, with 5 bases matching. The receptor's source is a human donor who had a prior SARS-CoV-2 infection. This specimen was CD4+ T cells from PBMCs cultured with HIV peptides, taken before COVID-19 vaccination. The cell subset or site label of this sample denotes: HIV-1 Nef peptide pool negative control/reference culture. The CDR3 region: CASTPGAGGLFFGYTF. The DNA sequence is TGTGCCAGCACTCCGGGCGCCGGGGGGTTATTCTTCGGCTACACCTTC.